The 25 T cell receptor beta chains reported below all come from one sample, sequenced in a study of cytomegalovirus exposure and HLA in healthy donors. The study ran its PCR with 60 Vbeta and 13 Jbeta primers. Assay used: immunoSEQ multiplex PCR; TCRdb lists only in-frame clones, some missing. The table includes approximately 280,000 clones, 86% detected once. The specimen sequenced was PBMCs. The receptor source for this set is a man aged 35 to 55 in good health and CMV-seropositive.

This clone was detected a few times. J is TRBJ1-4 and V is TRBV5-1; TRBD1 agrees at 11 bases. The CDR3 totals 15 residues. The ends lost 0 bases at V and 7 bases at J; junction bases unmatched: 2. Per the germline V gene, CDR1 is SGHRS and CDR2 is YFSETQ. In nucleotides, the CDR3 is TGCGCCAGCAGCTTGGAGGGACAGGGGGGTGAAAAACTGTTTTTT. Its translation: CASSLEGQGGEKLFF.

This clone was counted between two and nine times. The V call is TRBV10-1, the J call TRBJ1-1, with 9 bases identical to TRBD1. Germline V CDR1 and CDR2: WNHNN, SYGVQD (reference sequence). V trimming: 4 bases; J trimming: 0 bases; junction bases outside the gene matches: 6. This CDR3 has 16 residues. The chain's CDR3 is CASSGTDRGMNTEAFF. The CDR3 coding sequence is TGCGCCAGCAGTGGAACAGACAGGGGGATGAACACTGAAGCTTTCTTT.

This clone appeared a single time. V gene TRBV7-2 combines with J gene TRBJ1-2; the match to TRBD1 covers 9 bases. The CDR3 is 14 amino acids. Per germline, CDR1 SGHTA and CDR2 FQGNSA. V was clipped by 8 bases and J by 4 bases; unmatched bases: 8. The CDR3 spells CASAHTGGSYGYTF. CDR3 nucleotides: TGTGCCAGCGCCCACACAGGGGGCAGCTATGGCTACACCTTC.

The V gene is TRBV6-5, the J gene TRBJ2-7; 13 nucleotides align to TRBD2. Germline V lookup: CDR1 MNHEY, CDR2 SVGAGI. V dropped 5 bases and J dropped 3; count of bases not matched to a gene: 4. There are 15 residues in the CDR3. For the CDR3, the DNA is TGTGCCAGCAGTCCTGGACTAGCGGGAGACTACGAGCAGTACTTC. As protein: CASSPGLAGDYEQYF.

This clone came up once. The chain uses TRBV5-1 and TRBJ2-2; TRBD2 matches at 9 bases. V shed 4 bases and J 0 bases; nucleotides not matched to a gene: 10. CDR1 is SGHRS, CDR2 YFSETQ, per germline. The CDR3 is 18 residues long. The CDR3 DNA reads TGCGCCAGCAGCCCCCGGGGGAGCGGGAGGACGAACACCGGGGAGCTGTTTTTT. This translates into CASSPRGSGRTNTGELFF.

Only one count was recorded for this clone. The J gene is TRBJ1-4, the V gene TRBV28, with D possibly being TRBD1 (5 bases). The CDR3 length is 16 residues. Germline values: CDR1 MDHEN, CDR2 SYDVKM. The V gene lost 5 bases and the J gene lost 0 bases, with 13 bases spanning the gap. In nucleotides, the CDR3 is TGTGCCAGCAGTCAGGGCACCTACGCAACTAATGAAAAACTGTTTTTT. The encoded protein is CASSQGTYATNEKLFF.

This clone was found once. The chain couples TRBV27 to TRBJ2-7; TRBD1 matches 11 bases. From germline, CDR1 is MNHEY and CDR2 SMNVEV (reference sequence). Trimming took 6 bases from V and 2 from J; bases not matched to a gene: 6. This CDR3 has 15 amino acids. The CDR3 DNA reads as TGTGCCAGCAGCCTCGAGGGACAGGGGGCCTACGAGCAGTACTTC. This translates into CASSLEGQGAYEQYF.

The CDR3 bases are TGCAGCGCCGAGGGGACAGGGGGCGCAGTTAAAGGCTACACCTTC. Translating gives CSAEGTGGAVKGYTF. V gene TRBV29-1 combines with J gene TRBJ1-2; 12 nucleotides match TRBD1. Trimming cost V 7 bases and J 8 bases; bases outside gene matches: 14. The germline V gene has CDR1 SQVTM and CDR2 ANQGSEA. The CDR3 loop spans 15 amino acids.

The chain combines TRBV11-2 with TRBJ1-2; 12 bases map to TRBD1. Germline-derived CDR1 and CDR2 are SGHAT and FQNNGV. The CDR3 is made up of 15 amino acids. Trimming at V came to 6 bases and at J to 8 bases, leaving 10 bases not matched to a gene. The CDR3 reads CASSPSGQGALGYTF. CDR3 DNA: TGTGCCAGCAGTCCCTCGGGACAGGGGGCTTTGGGCTACACCTTC.

CDR3 sequence (DNA): TGCGCCAGCAGCGAGGGGACAGGGGGTTTCTACGAGCAGTACTTC. This translates into CASSEGTGGFYEQYF. This rearrangement joins TRBV5-1 to TRBJ2-7, with 11 bases matching TRBD1. The CDR3 has 15 residues. V gave up 4 bases and J gave up 3 bases; unmatched junction bases: 6. Germline V gene sequence: CDR1 SGHRS, CDR2 YFSETQ.

This sequence joins TRBV5-1 and TRBJ2-2; no definite D call. V lost 2 bases, J lost 1 base, and 9 bases lay in between. This CDR3 has 15 residues. Germline CDR1 and CDR2: SGHRS and YFSETQ. The CDR3 spells CASSFTPQNTGELFF. CDR3 DNA sequence: TGCGCCAGCAGCTTTACACCTCAGAACACCGGGGAGCTGTTTTTT.

This chain uses TRBV25-1 with TRBJ2-7; 12 bases align to TRBD1. This CDR3 has 14 amino acids. V shed 6 bases, J shed 2 bases, and the junction held 2 bases outside the gene matches. CDR1 and CDR2 from the germline V gene are MGHDK and SYGVNS. The DNA of the CDR3 is TGTGCCAGCAGCCGGGACAGGGGGCCCTACGAGCAGTACTTC. It encodes CASSRDRGPYEQYF.

The chain combines TRBV7-3 with TRBJ2-1; D unresolved. V lost 5 bases to trimming and J lost 2 bases, with 7 bases between them. The CDR3 has 13 residues. CDR1 and CDR2 (germline): SGHTA, FQGTGA. In nucleotides, the CDR3 is TGTGCCAGCAGCCCGAGCCCCTACAATGAGCAGTTCTTC. It translates to CASSPSPYNEQFF.

The V and J genes are TRBV19 and TRBJ2-2; D is unclear. CDR1 is LNHDA and CDR2 is SQIVND in the germline V gene (reference sequence). The CDR3 has 13 amino acids. The ends were cut back, 5 bases at V and 7 bases at J, with 11 bases in the middle. The CDR3 DNA reads TGTGCCAGTAGTGGTTCTCGGAGCGGGGAGCTGTTTTTT. Encoded protein: CASSGSRSGELFF.

The rearrangement joins TRBV28 to TRBJ1-2; no firm D call. Germline assignment: CDR1 MDHEN and CDR2 SYDVKM. The V gene lost 10 bases and the J gene lost 2 bases, with 11 bases spanning the gap. This CDR3 comprises 12 residues. CDR3 in DNA: TGTGCCACCGCGGGCCCCAACTATGGCTACACCTTC. Encoded protein: CATAGPNYGYTF.

This clone came up once. The chain couples TRBV5-4 to TRBJ2-7, with TRBD2 identical over 9 bases. The CDR3 contains 15 residues. J was trimmed by 0 bases and V by 0 bases; bases with no gene match: 1. Germline assignment: CDR1 SGHNT and CDR2 YYREEE (reference sequence). The CDR3 here is CASSLASGNSYEQYF. Here the CDR3 DNA reads TGTGCCAGCAGCTTGGCTAGCGGGAACTCCTACGAGCAGTACTTC.

This rearrangement joins TRBV7-8 to TRBJ2-5; TRBD2 is a possible D gene (5 bases). Germline V gives CDR1 SGHVS, CDR2 FQNEAQ. The CDR3 contains 14 residues. Trimming pared 6 bases from V and 6 bases from J, leaving 17 bases between. The CDR3 is CASSTGGPEKTQYF. The CDR3 DNA reads TGTGCCAGCAGTACTGGAGGACCTGAAAAGACCCAGTACTTC.

This clone was seen just once. V gene TRBV28 combines with J gene TRBJ2-2; maybe TRBD1 (5 bases). V lost 8 bases, J lost 0 bases, and 16 bases lay in between. CDR1 is MDHEN and CDR2 is SYDVKM in the germline V gene. The CDR3 spans 16 residues. For the CDR3, the DNA is TGTGCCAGCTCAAGCCCGACAGAGTCGAACACCGGGGAGCTGTTTTTT. Translating it yields CASSSPTESNTGELFF.

This rearrangement joins TRBV5-1 to TRBJ1-4; D gene uncertain. Per the germline V gene, CDR1 is SGHRS and CDR2 is YFSETQ. V lost 4 bases to trimming and J lost 0 bases, with 10 bases between them. The CDR3 loop spans 15 amino acids. The CDR3 is CASSRSGTTNEKLFF. The CDR3 DNA reads as TGCGCCAGCAGCCGATCAGGAACAACTAATGAAAAACTGTTTTTT.

V and J are TRBV5-4 and TRBJ2-2, with 9 bases that match TRBD1. Germline lookup yields CDR1 SGHNT and CDR2 YYREEE (reference sequence). V lost 5 bases to trimming and J lost 3 bases; unmatched junction nucleotides: 8. The CDR3 covers 16 residues. The CDR3 bases are TGTGCCAGCAGACGAACCGGGACAGGGTACACCGGGGAGCTGTTTTTT. This encodes CASRRTGTGYTGELFF.

The gene calls are TRBV6-5 and TRBJ2-1; the match to TRBD1 covers 7 bases. V shed 2 bases and J 3 bases; nucleotides not matched to a gene: 1. Germline values: CDR1 MNHEY, CDR2 SVGAGI. The CDR3 loop spans 14 amino acids. CDR3 bases: TGTGCCAGCAGTTACAGGACAGGCTACAATGAGCAGTTCTTC. Protein: CASSYRTGYNEQFF.

This sequence joins TRBV5-8 and TRBJ2-5; TRBD1 is a possible D gene (5 bases). The CDR3 has 11 amino acids. Looked up from germline, CDR1 is SGHTS and CDR2 is YDEGEE. V lost 1 base to trimming and J lost 7 bases, with 5 bases between them. The CDR3 loop is CASSLRGTQYF. The CDR3 DNA follows: TGTGCCAGCAGCTTGAGGGGGACCCAGTACTTC.

J is TRBJ2-3 and V is TRBV4-1; perhaps TRBD1 as D (6 bases). The CDR3 length is 15 residues. The V and J ends lost 2 bases and 1 base respectively, with 10 bases between them. Germline CDR1 reads MGHRA; CDR2 reads YSYEKL. The CDR3 here is CASSQTQGGTDTQYF. CDR3 nucleotides: TGCGCCAGCAGCCAAACACAGGGAGGCACAGATACGCAGTATTTT.

The V gene is TRBV7-9, the J gene TRBJ2-6, with TRBD1 as a possible D gene (6 bases). V was trimmed by 6 bases and J by 0 bases, leaving 18 bases between them. Per germline, CDR1 SEHNR and CDR2 FQNEAQ (reference sequence). CDR3 size: 18 residues. The DNA of the CDR3 is TGTGCCAGCAGGTTGACAGGAGTTGACTCCTCTGGGGCCAACGTCCTGACTTTC. It specifies CASRLTGVDSSGANVLTF.

The V call is TRBV30, the J call TRBJ2-6; D is possibly TRBD2 (5 bases). Germline CDR1 reads GTSNPN; CDR2 reads SVGIG (reference sequence). V was cut by 3 bases and J by 0 bases, with 15 bases left in between. The CDR3 length is 17 residues. The CDR3 here is CAWSPRSSLSGANVLTF. CDR3 in DNA: TGTGCCTGGAGCCCCCGGTCTAGCCTCTCTGGGGCCAACGTCCTGACTTTC.